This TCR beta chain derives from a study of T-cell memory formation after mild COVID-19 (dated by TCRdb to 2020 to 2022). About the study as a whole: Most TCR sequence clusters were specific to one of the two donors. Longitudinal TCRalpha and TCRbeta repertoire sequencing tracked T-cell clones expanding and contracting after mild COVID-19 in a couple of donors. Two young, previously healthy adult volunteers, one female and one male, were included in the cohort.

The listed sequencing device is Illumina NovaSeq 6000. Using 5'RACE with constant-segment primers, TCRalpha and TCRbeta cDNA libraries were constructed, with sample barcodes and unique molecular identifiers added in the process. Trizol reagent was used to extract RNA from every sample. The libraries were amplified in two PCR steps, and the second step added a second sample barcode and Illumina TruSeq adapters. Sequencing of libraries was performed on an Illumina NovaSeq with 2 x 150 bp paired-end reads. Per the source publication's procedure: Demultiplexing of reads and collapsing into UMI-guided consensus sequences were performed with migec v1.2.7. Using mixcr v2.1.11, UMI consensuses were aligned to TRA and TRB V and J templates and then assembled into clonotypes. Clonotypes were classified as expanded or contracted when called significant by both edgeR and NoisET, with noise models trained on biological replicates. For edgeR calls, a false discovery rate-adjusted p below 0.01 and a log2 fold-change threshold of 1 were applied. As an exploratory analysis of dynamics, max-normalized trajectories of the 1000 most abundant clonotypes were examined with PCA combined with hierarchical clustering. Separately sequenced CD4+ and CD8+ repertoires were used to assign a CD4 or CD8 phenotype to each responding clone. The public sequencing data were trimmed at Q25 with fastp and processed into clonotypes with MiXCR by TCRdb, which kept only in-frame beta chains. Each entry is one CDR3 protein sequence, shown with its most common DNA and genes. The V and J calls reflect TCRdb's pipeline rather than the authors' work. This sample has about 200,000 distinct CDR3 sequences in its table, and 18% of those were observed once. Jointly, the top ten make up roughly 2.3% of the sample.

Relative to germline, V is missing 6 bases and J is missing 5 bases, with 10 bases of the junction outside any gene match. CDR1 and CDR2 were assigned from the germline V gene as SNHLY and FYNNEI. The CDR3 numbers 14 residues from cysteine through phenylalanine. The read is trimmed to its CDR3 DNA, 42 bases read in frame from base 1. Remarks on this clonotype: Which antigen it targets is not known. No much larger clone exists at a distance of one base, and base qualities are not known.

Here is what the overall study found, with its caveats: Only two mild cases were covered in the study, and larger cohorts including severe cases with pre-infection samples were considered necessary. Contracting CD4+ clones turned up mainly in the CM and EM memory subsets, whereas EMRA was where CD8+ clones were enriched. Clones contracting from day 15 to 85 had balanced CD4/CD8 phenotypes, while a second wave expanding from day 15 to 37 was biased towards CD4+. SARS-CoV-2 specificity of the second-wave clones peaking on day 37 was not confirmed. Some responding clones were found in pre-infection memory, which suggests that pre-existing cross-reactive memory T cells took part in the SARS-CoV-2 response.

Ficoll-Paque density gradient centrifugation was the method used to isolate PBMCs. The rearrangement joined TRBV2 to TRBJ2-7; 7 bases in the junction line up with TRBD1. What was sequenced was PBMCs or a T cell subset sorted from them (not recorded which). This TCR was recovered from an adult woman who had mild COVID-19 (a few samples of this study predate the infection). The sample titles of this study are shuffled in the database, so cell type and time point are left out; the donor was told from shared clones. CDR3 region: CASRDRRDVHEQYF. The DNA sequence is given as TGTGCCAGCAGGGACAGGAGAGACGTGCACGAGCAGTACTTC.